This TCR beta chain stems from a study of blood T cell repertoires in COVID-19. Overall study context: T cells, B-cell-depleted T cells, or PBMCs supplied cDNA or gDNA.

Germline V gene sequence: CDR1 SGHTA, CDR2 FQGTGA. This CDR3 is 16 amino acids long. After removal of 0 bases from V and 4 bases from J, the junction contained 2 bases not matched to a gene. Original processing methods: Scientists estimated how many nucleated cells there were by amplifying reference gene primers. Produced via immunoSEQ multiplex PCR; TCRdb's table is partial and in-frame only. V and J calls and clone size are as listed in that table; D and trimming were resolved from the DNA. The sample shows approximately 200,000 clones, 82% of them seen only once. Residents of over 20 US areas, aged about 18 to 95 years, made up the participants. This clone was seen a few times.

Material: PBMCs or T cells enriched from blood (not recorded which). The chain joins TRBV7-3 to TRBJ2-1, with 11 bases matching TRBD2. This TCR came from a man aged 40-55 years who had recovered from COVID-19. The CDR3 reads CASSLTSSGRYNEQFF. DNA for the CDR3: TGTGCCAGCAGCTTAACGTCTAGCGGGAGGTACAATGAGCAGTTCTTC.